Each of the 4 T cell receptor beta chains below was sequenced from the same sample in a study of CD8 T cells in Susac syndrome. RNA in amounts of roughly 0.5 to 1 ug was reverse transcribed with random hexamers. From the immunoSEQ multiplex PCR reads, TCRdb called clonotypes with MiXCR, one entry per CDR3 protein. The table records roughly 160,000 distinct CDR3 sequences, around 94% of them present only once. Specimen: CD4+ T cells from PBMCs. The source of these receptors is a human donor in good health.

This clonotype was observed a single time. The genes are TRBV20-1 and TRBJ1-2; weak D call: TRBD1 (6 bases). The CDR3 extends over 16 amino acids. With 1 base removed from V and 1 base from J, the gap between germline ends came to 16 bases. The germline CDR1 and CDR2 sequences are DFQATT and SNEGSKA (reference sequence). Written as DNA, the CDR3 is TGCAGTGCTAGAGTCGCAGGGGCCACGGATAACTATGGCTACACCTTC. Its protein product is CSARVAGATDNYGYTF.

The chain joins TRBV29-1 to TRBJ2-1; D gene ambiguous. This CDR3 is 13 amino acids long. V shed 3 bases and J shed 5 bases, with 11 bases lying between them. Per the germline V gene, CDR1 is SQVTM and CDR2 is ANQGSEA. CDR3 in amino acids: CSVDMSLDNEQFF. The CDR3 nucleotides read TGCAGCGTTGATATGTCGCTTGACAATGAGCAGTTCTTC.

The chain combines TRBV2 with TRBJ1-5, with TRBD1 identical over 8 bases. Germline CDR1 reads SNHLY; CDR2 reads FYNNEI. Trimming cost V 4 bases and J 11 bases; bases outside gene matches: 13. This CDR3 has 15 residues. CDR3 region: CASSVSGQGPRAQHF. The DNA of the CDR3 is TGTGCCAGCAGTGTTTCAGGACAGGGCCCTAGGGCCCAGCATTTT.

V is TRBV4-2 and J is TRBJ2-1; 10 bases agree with TRBD2. Germline trimming cut 2 bases from V and 7 bases from J; bases unmatched to any gene: 11. Germline V CDR1 and CDR2: LGHNA, YNFKEQ. The CDR3 totals 17 residues. CDR3 bases: TGTGCCAGCAGCCAATATGCAAGCGGGGGGGTTGAGAATGAGCAGTTCTTC. This codes for CASSQYASGGVENEQFF.